One and the same sample provided the 5 T cell receptor beta chains below, sequenced in a study of cytomegalovirus exposure and HLA in healthy donors. Measured with immunoSEQ multiplex PCR; TCRdb has only the in-frame clones, and not every one. Among fewer than 90,000 clones listed, around 94% were seen once. What was sequenced was PBMCs. These receptors came from a young woman in good health and CMV-seropositive.

The CDR3 loop reads CASSIDGAGGGNFYNEQFF. The CDR3 bases are TGTGCCAGCAGCATCGACGGGGCGGGAGGGGGGAACTTCTACAATGAGCAGTTCTTC. The V call is TRBV21-1, the J call TRBJ2-1; the table assigns TRBD2, which was not confirmed against the DNA. TRBV21-1 constitutes a pseudogene. This CDR3 region has 19 residues.

The chain uses TRBV18 and TRBJ2-7; weak D call: TRBD2 (6 bases). Trimming removed 7 bases from V and 3 bases from J, with 16 bases in between. Germline V lookup: CDR1 KGHSH, CDR2 LQKENI. The CDR3 totals 14 residues. CDR3 DNA sequence: TGTGCCAGCTTCCAGAAGACCGGGAGCTACGAGCAGTACTTC. Its translation is CASFQKTGSYEQYF.

The chain recombines TRBV5-1 with TRBJ2-7; tentative D call: TRBD2 (6 bases). The germline V gene has CDR1 SGHRS and CDR2 YFSETQ. Trimming removed 4 bases at V and 2 bases at J, with 25 bases between. This CDR3 spans 18 amino acids. CDR3 nucleotide sequence: TGCGCCAGCAGCGGATGGGGGGTCGTGGGACGGCTAACCTACGAGCAGTACTTC. This gives the protein CASSGWGVVGRLTYEQYF.

The rearrangement uses TRBV7-2 and TRBJ1-2; 10 bases are a match to TRBD1. Germline V gives CDR1 SGHTA, CDR2 FQGNSA. The CDR3 has 16 residues. V shed 5 bases and J 4 bases; nucleotides not matched to a gene: 10. The CDR3 is CASSASTGGEFYGYTF. In nucleotides, the CDR3 is TGTGCCAGCAGCGCATCGACAGGGGGCGAGTTCTATGGCTACACCTTC.

This clone was seen once. For the CDR3, the DNA is TGTGCCAGTAACAGGGGGCGCGTTTCAGGTCAGCCCCAGCATTTT. This codes for CASNRGRVSGQPQHF. The V and J genes are TRBV6-6 and TRBJ1-5, with TRBD1 identical over 9 bases. This CDR3 comprises 15 residues. The germline CDR1 and CDR2 sequences are MNHNY and SVGAGI (reference sequence). V lost 9 bases and J lost 6; bases outside the gene matches: 12.